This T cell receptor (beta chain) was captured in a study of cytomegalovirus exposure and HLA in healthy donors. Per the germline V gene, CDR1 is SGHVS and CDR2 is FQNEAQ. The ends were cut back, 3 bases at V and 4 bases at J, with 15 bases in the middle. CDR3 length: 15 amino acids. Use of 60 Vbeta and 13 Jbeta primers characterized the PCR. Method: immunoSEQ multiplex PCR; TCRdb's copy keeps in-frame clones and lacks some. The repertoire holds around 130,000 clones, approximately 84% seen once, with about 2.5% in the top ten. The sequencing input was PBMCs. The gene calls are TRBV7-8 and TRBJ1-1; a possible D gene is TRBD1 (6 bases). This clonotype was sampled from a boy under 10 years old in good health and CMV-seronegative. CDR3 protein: CASSFLGAGGTEAFF. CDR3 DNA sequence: TGTGCCAGCAGCTTTTTGGGGGCGGGGGGCACTGAAGCTTTCTTT. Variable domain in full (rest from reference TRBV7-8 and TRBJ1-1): GAGVSQSPRYKVAKRGQDVALRCDPISGHVSLFWYQQALGQGPEFLTYFQNEAQLDKSGLPSDRFFAERPEGSVSTLKIQRTQQEDSAVYLCASSFLGAGGTEAFFGQGTRLTVV.